Included here is one T cell receptor (beta chain) sequence, with context. Its antigen remains undetermined. Per-base qualities were not stored, and no clone one base away is much larger. This entry is derived from a study of identical twins (dated by TCRdb to 2015 to 2016). Looking at the study overall: To test whether fetal clonotypes persist, this study deep-sequenced TCR alpha and beta repertoires from monozygotic twins, from unrelated adults of various ages, and from cord blood. Replicate twin experiments were performed at different times using different library preparation protocols to rule out contamination. The study at large found these results: Invariant T cells such as MAIT and iNKT could partly confound zero-insertion analyses, though diverse VJ usage argued against this for most clonotypes. Because the same donors could not be followed over many years, conclusions were based on cross-sectional statistical analysis. Excess twin sharing in beta out-of-frame sequences was weaker because fewer shared sequences lowered the signal-to-noise ratio. Fewer insertions were carried by abundant cord blood beta clonotypes; a weaker similar trend was observed in young adult naive repertoires, while no such trend was observed in memory repertoires. In monozygotic twins, recombination models systematically underestimated out-of-frame TCR alpha sharing, but the models matched the sharing seen between unrelated individuals. Out-of-frame TCR alpha sequences shared between twins showed an excess of low generation-probability sequences compared with coincidental sharing between unrelated individuals.

Receptors were amplified or captured by 5' RACE. Sequencing instrument: Illumina HiSeq 2000. A universal primer binding site was added through template switching, and the final cDNA carried a unique molecular identifier so that TCR cDNA molecules could be counted accurately. First-strand cDNA for TCR alpha and beta chains was synthesized from specific primers in the conserved constant-segment region. To control for contamination, every cDNA library was double barcoded, receiving both a SMART-Mk sample barcode and Illumina barcodes. TruSeq adapter sequences and Illumina sample barcodes were added in two successive PCR steps. The TCR alpha and beta cDNA libraries were sequenced on the Illumina HiSeq platform using custom primers. The authors processed their data as follows. MiGEC was used to process raw reads and extract unique molecular identifiers, and MiXCR was used to find CDR3 positions. Recombination models were inferred per individual with the repgenHMM and IGoR tools using an EM algorithm. Shared clonotype analysis was performed with the tcR package in R, normalizing sharing by the product of cloneset sizes. Out-of-frame nonproductive sequences were analyzed to study raw recombination free of thymic and clonal selection effects. Through fastp at Q25 and MiXCR, TCRdb rebuilt clones from the public reads, retaining in-frame beta chains. Every entry covers one CDR3 protein and lists the most common genes and DNA from its rows. TCRdb assigned the V and J calls; the authors' analysis was not used. In this sample the table shows 200,000 to 250,000 distinct CDR3 sequences, around 6.5% of which occur a single time. The ten largest clones represent more than 14% of the sample.

The germline V gene encodes CDR1 SQVTM and CDR2 ANQGSEA. V lost 4 bases and J lost 5 bases, and the count of bases not matched to a germline gene is 8. From its cysteine to its phenylalanine, the CDR3 spans 13 amino acids. Left in the record is the CDR3 DNA by itself, 39 bases read in frame from the first base. Every donor in the study was a healthy Caucasian. The twin cohort consisted of three pairs of female monozygotic twins, all aged roughly 18 to 29 years. Positive isolation kits from Invitrogen were used to isolate CD4+ and CD8+ T cell populations. These same data were also listed under a study on T cells expressing NK-cell markers. According to the second study: Three sorted T-cell subsets (CD3+CD56+NKG2C+, CD3+CD56+NKG2C- and CD3+CD56-NKG2C+) from 8 or 9 donors had their TCR beta-chain repertoires profiled. Among the eight sequenced donors, only one was HCMV-seronegative, while the other seven were HCMV-seropositive. In several experiments an anti-gammadeltaTCR antibody was added to restrict sorting to alphabetaTCR-expressing T cells. In several donors, the dominant CD3+CD56+NKG2C+ clonotypes were found to rank among the top 10 CD8+ clonotypes and to make up 1.0-7.0% of CD8+ T cells. Those dominant clonotypes were again the most abundant among CD3+CD56-NKG2C+ cells in a few donors, at about 25-65%. Whether the expanded NKG2C-expressing T cell clones were specific for HCMV antigens was left unclear. All eight donors whose samples were sequenced were randomly selected healthy volunteers, three of them men and five women. HCMV-specific IgG was detected in serum with a commercial ELISA kit to determine HCMV serostatus. MIGEC was used to demultiplex reads and group reads by UMI, and MiTCR was used to assemble and quantify clonotypes. Only TCR cDNA sequences supported by at least two reads were kept to exclude erroneous sequences. Downstream repertoire analysis used the tcR package, and clonotypes were matched across fractions by CDR3 nucleotide sequence plus V segment. VDJmatch was used to annotate antigen specificity against VDJdb, with one amino acid substitution in CDR3 allowed.

The specimen was CD8+ T cells sorted from blood. The clonotype originates from a young woman in good health. The V and J segments used are TRBV29-1 and TRBJ2-7; TRBD1 fits 7 bases in the junction. The DNA sequence follows: TGCAGCGTTGTTCGTCAGGGGGTAGACGAGCAGTACTTC. Its translation is CSVVRQGVDEQYF.